This entry is about one T cell receptor beta chain. Its antigen is undetermined. This sample was taken from a study of CD8 T cells in Susac syndrome. Findings and limits, study-wide: TCR sequencing and HLA analysis covered a relatively small number of individuals.

About 0.45 to 1 ug RNA was reverse transcribed with random hexamers. The immunoSEQ assay covered 54 Vbeta and 13 Jbeta segments for CDR3. TCRdb itself ran the immunoSEQ multiplex PCR reads through MiXCR, one entry per CDR3 protein. The table lists 230,000 or so distinct CDR3 sequences, around 95% of them singletons, with 0.085% to 0.095% in the top ten. The multiple sclerosis controls were treatment-naive patients, and their relapsing-remitting disease was stable or active. While CD8+ and CD4+ T cells were isolated negatively, TEMRA cells were enriched by FACS. With V trimmed by 0 bases and J by 5 bases, 2 bases remained unmatched. The CDR3 spans 13 residues. The germline V gene has CDR1 DFQATT and CDR2 SNEGSKA (reference sequence).

What was sequenced was CD4+ T cells from PBMCs. The rearrangement links TRBV20-1 to TRBJ2-5; 8 nucleotides match TRBD2. The clonotype comes from a human donor with multiple sclerosis. As DNA, the CDR3 is TGCAGTGCTAGAGATAGCGGGGCCGAGACCCAGTACTTC. Amino acid sequence: CSARDSGAETQYF.